These 20 T cell receptor beta chains came from one sample sequenced in a study of T cell repertoires in cytomegalovirus infection. These receptors have no identified antigens. TCRdb re-called the reads through MiXCR, storing one row per CDR3 protein. The repertoire holds roughly 920,000 distinct CDR3 sequences, with roughly 30% as singletons. The sequences come from cultured CD8+ T cells from PBMCs, collected from culture after CMV antigen stimulation. Receptors were obtained from a human donor in good health (CMV status not recorded). Some clones in this sample may be carry-over from other donors' samples.

This clonotype was observed a handful of times. The chain joins TRBV6-5 to TRBJ2-3, with 8 bases lining up with TRBD2. Germline trimming cut 2 bases from V and 2 bases from J; bases unmatched to any gene: 6. Germline CDR1 MNHEY, CDR2 SVGAGI. The CDR3 length is 16 residues. This CDR3 reads CASSYGTSGYTDTQYF. For the CDR3, the DNA is TGTGCCAGCAGTTACGGAACTAGCGGCTACACAGATACGCAGTATTTT.

Turning to this clonotype: A read error may be the cause here, since a much bigger clone is one base away. The CDR3 region is CASSSTGVGITIYF. The CDR3 region has the DNA TGTGCCAGCAGTTCAACAGGGGTGGGAATCACCATATATTTT. This chain links TRBV12-3 or TRBV12-4 with TRBJ1-3; 7 positions match TRBD1. The CDR3 is 14 amino acids.

A word on this clonotype: A much larger clone lies a single base off, so this may be a read error. V usage is TRBV12-3 or TRBV12-4 and J usage is TRBJ1-2; 8 bases match TRBD1. Germline trimming cut 6 bases from V and 0 bases from J; bases unmatched to any gene: 18. The CDR3 spans 19 residues. The CDR3 DNA follows: TGTGCCAGCAGGGGCTGGGACAGGATTTTACTGAAGCCTAACTATGGCTACACCTTC. Amino acid sequence: CASRGWDRILLKPNYGYTF.

This clonotype was seen a handful of times. This sequence joins TRBV6-1 and TRBJ1-4, with D perhaps matching TRBD1 (6 bases). The CDR3 spans 15 residues. The germline gives CDR1 MNHNS, CDR2 SASEGT. V shed 5 bases and J shed 4 bases, with 14 bases lying between them. The CDR3 spells CASSPTGLGNEKLFF. In DNA, the CDR3 is TGTGCCAGCAGTCCAACAGGGCTCGGTAATGAAAAACTGTTTTTT.

The CDR3 sequence: CASSQGVQGRYGYTF. CDR3 sequence (DNA): TGTGCCAGCAGCCAAGGGGTACAGGGCCGGTATGGCTACACCTTC. The rearrangement uses TRBV14 and TRBJ1-2; perhaps TRBD1 as D (6 bases). V was trimmed by 1 base and J by 5 bases, leaving 14 bases between them. The CDR3 length is 15 residues. Germline CDR1 reads SGHDN; CDR2 reads FVKESK.

Of note for this clonotype: One end of the junction is discordant with germline, which a read error may explain. The chain joins TRBV10-3 to TRBJ1-5; TRBD1 might be the D (5 bases). This CDR3 comprises 13 residues. CDR1 is ENHRY and CDR2 is SYGVKD in the germline V gene. CDR3 sequence (DNA): TGTGCCACCAGCGACACAGGCAGTGCCTGGGCTAATTTT. Protein product: CATSDTGSAWANF.

V and J are TRBV29-1 and TRBJ2-2; the D is unclear. Trimming removed 0 bases at V and 7 bases at J, with 6 bases between. The CDR3 has 12 residues. Germline V gene lookup returns CDR1 SQVTM and CDR2 ANQGSEA. The CDR3 here is CSVEDGIGELFF. The CDR3 DNA is TGCAGCGTTGAAGATGGAATCGGGGAGCTGTTTTTT.

A word on this clonotype: At one of its ends the junction is not consistent with the germline gene, which may arise from a read error. V usage is TRBV9 and J usage is TRBJ2-3; TRBD1 aligns across 11 bases. Germline V gene lookup returns CDR1 SGDLS and CDR2 YYNGEE. This CDR3 region has 13 residues. The CDR3 spells CASSPLRDRGTNF. Here the CDR3 DNA reads TGTGCCAGCAGCCCCCTCCGGGACAGGGGGACGAATTTT.

This clonotype came up many times. V and J are TRBV7-2 and TRBJ2-7; D is possibly TRBD1 or TRBD2 (5 bases each). With 2 bases removed from V and 3 bases from J, the gap between germline ends came to 11 bases. The CDR3 is 14 amino acids. Germline CDR1 reads SGHTA; CDR2 reads FQGNSA. The CDR3 is CASSLYLGDYEQYV. CDR3 DNA: TGTGCCAGCAGCTTATATTTGGGGGACTACGAGCAGTACGTC.

The rearrangement links TRBV27 to TRBJ1-2, with 7 bases that match TRBD1. Germline V gene data show CDR1 as MNHEY and CDR2 as SMNVEV (reference sequence). The CDR3 length is 15 residues. V was clipped by 0 bases and J by 10 bases; unmatched bases: 11. The CDR3 sequence: CASSLSNGAGGTYTF. The CDR3 bases are TGTGCCAGCAGTTTATCGAATGGGGCAGGGGGGACCTACACCTTC.

The chain couples TRBV20-1 to TRBJ2-7; D is perhaps TRBD1 or TRBD2 (5 bases each). V shed 5 bases and J shed 0 bases, with 14 bases lying between them. The length of the CDR3 is 14 residues. The germline V gene encodes CDR1 DFQATT and CDR2 SNEGSKA (reference sequence). The CDR3 spells CSAESGTSSYEQYF. The CDR3 nucleotides are TGCAGTGCTGAGTCCGGGACGTCCTCCTACGAGCAGTACTTC.

This clonotype was counted at least ten times. CDR3 coding DNA: TGTGCCAGCAGCTCCCGGGACAGGGGGCGGGATGAGCAGTTCTTC. Amino acid sequence: CASSSRDRGRDEQFF. The genes are TRBV7-8 and TRBJ2-1; 12 bases match TRBD1. V lost 4 bases, J lost 8 bases, and 6 bases stayed unmatched. The germline CDR1 and CDR2 sequences are SGHVS and FQNEAQ. The CDR3 is made up of 15 amino acids.

About this clonotype itself: Sequence at one end of the junction differs from germline and may be a read error. The chain uses TRBV4-1 and TRBJ1-1, with TRBD1 as a possible D gene (6 bases). This CDR3 region has 17 residues. Germline lookup yields CDR1 MGHRA and CDR2 YSYEKL. The CDR3 loop reads CASSQARGIRENTEAFF. The CDR3 DNA sequence: TGTGCCAGCAGCCAAGCGAGGGGGATTCGGGAGAACACTGAAGCTTTCTTT.

The table lists this clonotype with a few counts. The V gene is TRBV6-1, the J gene TRBJ1-1, with TRBD1 matching 9 bases. After removal of 5 bases from V and 0 bases from J, the junction contained 4 bases not matched to a gene. This CDR3 contains 15 residues. Germline V CDR1 and CDR2: MNHNS, SASEGT. The CDR3 reads CASSKDRGMNTEAFF. The CDR3 nucleotides read TGTGCCAGCAGTAAGGACAGGGGTATGAACACTGAAGCTTTCTTT.

This chain links TRBV6-2 or TRBV6-3 with TRBJ2-5; 8 bases are a match to TRBD1. Per germline, CDR1 MNHEY and CDR2 SVGEGT. With V trimmed by 5 bases and J by 5 bases, 4 bases remained unmatched. This CDR3 is 13 amino acids long. CDR3 DNA: TGTGCCAGCAGTCGGACAGGGTTTGAGACCCAGTACTTC. Encoded protein: CASSRTGFETQYF.

This chain uses TRBV6-5 with TRBJ2-7, with 7 bases that match TRBD2. V shed 0 bases, J shed 2 bases, and the junction held 1 base outside the gene matches. This CDR3 has 14 residues. Germline CDR1 and CDR2: MNHEY and SVGAGI. The CDR3 DNA reads TGTGCCAGCAGTTACTCCAGCGGGGCCTACGAGCAGTACTTC. Protein product: CASSYSSGAYEQYF.

This clonotype turned up a few times. The chain uses TRBV15 and TRBJ2-1; D is possibly TRBD1 or TRBD2 (5 bases each). The germline V gene encodes CDR1 LNHNV and CDR2 YYDKDF (reference sequence). There are 18 residues in the CDR3. V was cut by 1 base and J by 5 bases, with 21 bases left in between. CDR3 sequence: CATSRAPGPLRVDNEQFF. CDR3 nucleotide sequence: TGTGCCACCAGCAGAGCCCCGGGACCCCTACGGGTGGACAATGAGCAGTTCTTC.

The table lists this clonotype with many counts. The V and J genes are TRBV7-8 and TRBJ2-3; D ambiguous. Between the trimmed V and J ends, which lost 1 base and 4 bases, there was a span of 6 bases. CDR3 length: 13 residues. CDR1 SGHVS and CDR2 FQNEAQ come from the germline V gene. The CDR3 here is CASSLEDPDTQYF. In DNA, the CDR3 is TGTGCCAGCAGCTTAGAGGACCCAGATACGCAGTATTTT.

This clonotype was observed a handful of times. This chain connects TRBV19 to TRBJ1-4; a possible D gene is TRBD1 (5 bases). Between the trimmed V and J ends, which lost 9 bases and 4 bases, there was a span of 12 bases. Germline CDR1 and CDR2: LNHDA and SQIVND (reference sequence). The CDR3 runs 13 residues. The CDR3 is CASGLQVNEKLFF. In DNA form, the CDR3 reads TGTGCCAGCGGCCTACAGGTTAATGAAAAACTGTTTTTT.

CDR3 coding DNA: TGTGCCAGCAGCTCTCCCCGCGGGACTCCCTCCTACAATGAGCAGTTCTTC. Translating it yields CASSSPRGTPSYNEQFF. This chain joins TRBV28 and TRBJ2-1; tentative D call: TRBD2 (6 bases). The CDR3 consists of 17 residues. The V and J ends lost 6 bases and 0 bases respectively, with 18 bases between them. Germline CDR1 and CDR2: MDHEN and SYDVKM. Drawing the rest from reference TRBV28 and TRBJ2-1, the complete variable domain is DVKVTQSSRYLVKRTGEKVFLECVQDMDHENMFWYRQDPGLGLRLIYFSYDVKMKEKGDIPEGYSVSREKKERFSLILESASTNQTSMYLCASSSPRGTPSYNEQFFGPGTRLTVL.